This paragraph covers one T cell receptor beta chain sequence. The sample is drawn from a study of CD8 T cells in Susac syndrome. After extraction with the RNeasy kit, about 0.45 to 1 ug of the RNA was reverse transcribed using random hexamers. Amplification of TCR beta CDR3 used immunoSEQ multiplex PCR across 54 Vbeta and 13 Jbeta. TCRdb recomputed calls from the immunoSEQ multiplex PCR reads with MiXCR, one row per CDR3 protein. The sample shows 180,000 or so distinct CDR3 sequences, around 94% of them seen only once. Sequencing input: CD4+ T cells from PBMCs. This clonotype was sampled from a human donor with Susac syndrome.

The CDR3 here is CSGGDRAGETQYF. CDR3 nucleotide sequence: TGCAGCGGGGGAGACAGGGCGGGAGAGACCCAGTACTTC. The rearrangement links TRBV29-1 to TRBJ2-5, with TRBD1 matching over 7 bases. Germline V gene data show CDR1 as SQVTM and CDR2 as ANQGSEA. This CDR3 has 13 residues. Unmatched junction bases numbered 9, after V lost 7 bases and J lost 4 bases.